The clone carrying this TCR beta chain was seen many times. Its antigen is undetermined. Unique molecular identifiers were added to individual cDNA molecules. TCRdb fed the 5' RACE reads into MiXCR, producing one record per CDR3 protein. The sample shows 45,000 to 65,000 distinct CDR3 sequences, around 9.1% of them seen only once. This entry belongs to a study of early T cells in non-severe SARS-CoV-2 infection. Study context: Bulk RNA isolated from unsorted whole blood underwent sequencing; chains were not paired. Study-level points and caveats: Missing private and CD4 specificities, VDJdb matching favored anti-spike CD8 responses.

Trimming took 2 bases from V and 8 from J; bases not matched to a gene: 9. This CDR3 has 16 amino acids. Germline lookup yields CDR1 LGHDT and CDR2 YNNKEL (reference sequence). The TCR sequence derives from an adult who was a healthcare worker with PCR-confirmed SARS-CoV-2 infection or an uninfected control (not recorded which). V usage is TRBV3-1 and J usage is TRBJ2-1; TRBD2 matches 10 bases. Sequencing was performed on whole blood. The CDR3 spells CASSQIIAGGRDEQFF. In DNA form, the CDR3 reads TGTGCCAGCAGCCAAATCATAGCGGGGGGCAGGGATGAGCAGTTCTTC.